This entry lists 10 T cell receptor beta chains sequenced from one sample in a study of T-cell reconstitution after alpha-beta-depleted transplantation in children. Unique molecular identifiers tagged the TCRbeta library. TCRdb re-called the PCR reads with MiXCR, one entry per CDR3 protein. The sample has under 100,000 distinct CDR3 sequences, around 16% seen once. The sequencing used PBMCs, mostly from graft donor cells, collected 180 days after TCRalphabeta/CD19-depleted stem cell transplant. Source of these receptors: a male patient between 2 and 10 years old who had a stem cell transplant for acute lymphoblastic leukemia, so the T cells may come from the graft donor.

The V and J genes are TRBV12-3 or TRBV12-4 and TRBJ2-7; D uncertain. This CDR3 is built from 12 residues. V was shortened by 4 bases and J by 6 bases, with 10 bases between the two germline ends. This chain's CDR3 is CASSSPFVEQYF. The CDR3 region has the DNA TGTGCCAGCAGTTCACCCTTTGTCGAGCAGTACTTC.

This clonotype occurred a few times. The J gene is TRBJ1-1, the V gene TRBV7-9, with D possibly matching TRBD1 (6 bases). This CDR3 region has 14 residues. Trimming took 1 base from V and 4 from J, leaving 10 bases between them. Germline V gene lookup returns CDR1 SEHNR and CDR2 FQNEAQ (reference sequence). The CDR3 reads CASSLVAGATEAFF. The CDR3 DNA reads TGTGCCAGCAGCTTAGTGGCAGGGGCCACTGAAGCTTTCTTT.

The V and J genes are TRBV3-1 and TRBJ2-1; 12 positions match TRBD2. Germline values: CDR1 LGHDT, CDR2 YNNKEL (reference sequence). The length of the CDR3 is 16 residues. Trimming at V came to 0 bases and at J to 9 bases, leaving 6 bases not matched to a gene. The DNA for the CDR3 is TGTGCCAGCAGCCAAGAATCTAGCGGGGGGGCCAGTGAGCAGTTCTTC. Translation: CASSQESSGGASEQFF.

This clonotype was seen repeatedly, ten times or more. V usage is TRBV27 and J usage is TRBJ2-3, with 7 positions matching TRBD1. V was pared by 7 bases and J by 2 bases, with 3 bases of the junction left unmatched. The CDR3 contains 13 residues. Looked up from germline, CDR1 is MNHEY and CDR2 is SMNVEV (reference sequence). The CDR3 nucleotides read TGTGCCAGCAAAGGGACAGCCACAGATACGCAGTATTTT. Translated, it gives CASKGTATDTQYF.

In this sample, this clonotype turned up a few times. The chain carries TRBV3-1 and TRBJ2-1, with D unresolved. CDR1 is LGHDT, CDR2 YNNKEL, per germline (reference sequence). Trimming removed 3 bases from V and 6 bases from J, with 9 bases in between. The CDR3 runs to 13 residues. The CDR3 here is CASSHWRSNEQFF. The CDR3 DNA follows: TGTGCCAGCAGCCATTGGAGATCCAATGAGCAGTTCTTC.

This clonotype has just a few counts. The genes are TRBV5-1 and TRBJ2-2; D remains unclear. The CDR3 contains 15 residues. V was pared by 0 bases and J by 0 bases, with 6 bases between. CDR1 SGHRS and CDR2 YFSETQ come from the germline V gene. This CDR3 reads CASSLVSANTGELFF. In DNA form, the CDR3 reads TGCGCCAGCAGCTTGGTGTCAGCGAACACCGGGGAGCTGTTTTTT.

This clonotype was counted between two and nine times. V is TRBV5-1 and J is TRBJ1-1, with TRBD1 identical over 9 bases. Germline V gene sequence: CDR1 SGHRS, CDR2 YFSETQ. J lost 12 bases, V lost 4 bases, and 4 bases had no gene match. The CDR3 length is 11 residues. The DNA for the CDR3 is TGCGCCAGCAGCACGGGACAGGGTACTTTCTTT. Translating gives CASSTGQGTFF.

The chain joins TRBV5-6 to TRBJ2-7, with a possible D match to TRBD1 (7 bases). CDR1 and CDR2 from the germline V gene are SGHDT and YYEEEE. The CDR3 contains 14 residues. Trimming cost V 1 base and J 5 bases, with 13 bases left between them. CDR3 coding DNA: TGTGCCAGCAGCTTGATAGGGGGCGGGAACGAGCAGTACTTC. This encodes CASSLIGGGNEQYF.

J is TRBJ2-1 and V is TRBV25-1; D might be TRBD1 (5 bases). The germline V gene encodes CDR1 MGHDK and CDR2 SYGVNS. V lost 10 bases to trimming and J lost 7 bases, with 14 bases between them. There are 12 residues in the CDR3. CDR3 in amino acids: CATRESGNEQFF. The CDR3 nucleotides read TGTGCCACCAGGGAATCCGGAAATGAGCAGTTCTTC.

This clonotype was seen only a few times. The chain is built from TRBV19 and TRBJ1-5, with a possible D match to TRBD1 (6 bases). The CDR3 is made up of 15 amino acids. CDR1 and CDR2 from the germline V gene are LNHDA and SQIVND (reference sequence). V lost 3 bases to trimming and J lost 2 bases, with 11 bases between them. This CDR3 is CASSILGAGNQPQHF. CDR3 sequence (DNA): TGTGCCAGTAGTATTCTGGGGGCCGGCAATCAGCCCCAGCATTTT.